The 29 T cell receptor beta chains given below trace back to one sample, sequenced in a study of lymphopenia after photon versus proton radiotherapy. The protocol was immunoSEQ multiplex PCR, while the TCRdb copy is restricted to in-frame clones and leaves out a portion. The sample carries some 30,000 clones, about 94% recorded once. This specimen consisted of peripheral blood, obtained from a patient treated with photon-based radiotherapy. The receptors here all came from a woman aged 45-60 years with cholangiocarcinoma.

This chain connects TRBV4-3 to TRBJ1-5; tentative D call: TRBD1 (6 bases). The CDR3 totals 14 residues. The V end lost 4 bases, the J end lost 7 bases, and 14 bases lay between the germline ends. CDR1 and CDR2 from the germline V gene are LGHNA and YSLEER. DNA for the CDR3: TGCGCCAGCAGCCCCAAGAGGGGGAAGCAGCCCCAGCATTTT. As protein: CASSPKRGKQPQHF.

The V and J genes are TRBV7-9 and TRBJ2-5; 12 positions agree with TRBD2. Trimming at V came to 5 bases and at J to 3 bases, leaving 7 bases not matched to a gene. CDR1 is SEHNR, CDR2 FQNEAQ, per germline (reference sequence). This CDR3 spans 16 amino acids. This CDR3 reads CASSPWTSGAKETQYF. The DNA of the CDR3 is TGTGCCAGCAGCCCCTGGACTAGCGGGGCAAAAGAGACCCAGTACTTC.

The J gene is TRBJ1-1, the V gene TRBV7-9; D remains ambiguous. Germline CDR1 is SEHNR and CDR2 is FQNEAQ (reference sequence). This CDR3 is built from 14 residues. V was shortened by 6 bases and J by 0 bases, with 11 bases between the two germline ends. In DNA, the CDR3 is TGTGCCAGCAGATTGTTGACCGTGAACACTGAAGCTTTCTTT. It specifies CASRLLTVNTEAFF.

This chain connects TRBV5-1 to TRBJ2-1, with D perhaps given as TRBD1 or TRBD2 (5 bases each). V gave up 2 bases and J gave up 8 bases, with 11 bases separating them. The CDR3 totals 13 residues. Germline CDR1 SGHRS, CDR2 YFSETQ. The DNA of the CDR3 is TGCGCCAGCAGCTTATTCGGGGACCATGAGCAGTTCTTC. Its protein product is CASSLFGDHEQFF.

V and J are TRBV7-9 and TRBJ2-5, with D unresolved. The J call could be wrong; TRBJ2-7 is a better fit for the DNA end. Germline V gene data show CDR1 as SEHNR and CDR2 as FQNEAQ (reference sequence). This CDR3 spans 13 amino acids. The DNA of the CDR3 is TGTGCCAGCAGCCTTAGCCCCGCCTACGAGCAGTACTTC. This translates into CASSLSPAYEQYF.

Remarks on this clone: The sample carries other DNA sequences with the same CDR3. The gene calls are TRBV27 and TRBJ1-1, with 8 bases aligning to TRBD1. The CDR3 runs 15 residues. CDR1 and CDR2 (germline): MNHEY, SMNVEV (reference sequence). V lost 5 bases, J lost 7 bases, and 12 bases stayed unmatched. The CDR3 is CASSTLTGGRVEAFF. CDR3 coding DNA: TGTGCCAGCAGTACGTTAACAGGGGGTAGAGTTGAAGCTTTCTTT.

The CDR3 DNA follows: TGTGCCAGCAGCTTGTACCAAGAGACCCAGTACTTC. It encodes CASSLYQETQYF. The chain employs TRBV5-4 and TRBJ2-5; unclear D gene. Trimming shortened V by 1 base and J by 0 bases, and 1 base separated the two germline ends. The CDR3 consists of 12 residues. The V gene's germline CDR1 is SGHNT and CDR2 YYREEE (reference sequence).

J is TRBJ2-1 and V is TRBV6-1; D is perhaps TRBD1 (6 bases). Germline V gene data show CDR1 as MNHNS and CDR2 as SASEGT. V lost 4 bases, J lost 6 bases, and 16 bases lay in between. CDR3 length: 15 residues. The CDR3 DNA reads as TGTGCCAGCAGTGCCGACTCAGGGGCGCTCAATGAGCAGTTCTTC. This translates into CASSADSGALNEQFF.

Here the CDR3 reads CASSKANPWTEAFF. The CDR3 DNA reads TGTGCCAGCAGCAAAGCAAATCCCTGGACTGAAGCTTTCTTT. The gene calls are TRBV21-1 and TRBJ1-1. TRBV21-1 constitutes a pseudogene. The CDR3 spans 14 residues.

This clone was counted between two and nine times. V and J are TRBV7-2 and TRBJ1-6; possible D gene TRBD1, 5 bases. The CDR3 sequence is 16 residues long. From germline, CDR1 is SGHTA and CDR2 FQGNSA. V gave up 5 bases and J gave up 9 bases, with 20 bases separating them. The CDR3 reads CASSLPTGYSFSPLHF. CDR3 nucleotide sequence: TGTGCCAGCAGCCTCCCAACAGGATATAGTTTTTCACCCCTCCACTTT.

The chain combines TRBV5-4 with TRBJ2-1; the D gene is possibly TRBD2 (5 bases). Per germline, CDR1 SGHNT and CDR2 YYREEE (reference sequence). V was trimmed by 4 bases and J by 15 bases, leaving 23 bases between them. This CDR3 is built from 14 residues. Written as DNA, the CDR3 is TGTGCCAGCAGCCAAGTTGGGTCCGACTACTCGGTGTTCTTC. This encodes CASSQVGSDYSVFF.

The V and J genes are TRBV5-8 and TRBJ1-5; no clear D gene. The CDR3 runs 15 residues. Germline V lookup: CDR1 SGHTS, CDR2 YDEGEE. Trimming removed 5 bases from V and 2 bases from J, with 14 bases in between. As DNA, the CDR3 is TGTGCCAGCAGGGTGTGGGGTGCCGGCAATCAGCCCCAGCATTTT. This sequence encodes CASRVWGAGNQPQHF.

The rearrangement uses TRBV11-2 and TRBJ2-1; the match to TRBD1 covers 7 bases. This CDR3 comprises 13 residues. The V segment lost 10 bases and the J segment 0 bases; nucleotides outside the gene matches: 3. The germline gives CDR1 SGHAT, CDR2 FQNNGV. CDR3: CATKGASYNEQFF. The CDR3 bases are TGTGCCACGAAGGGGGCCTCCTACAATGAGCAGTTCTTC.

This rearrangement joins TRBV11-2 to TRBJ1-1, with D perhaps TRBD1 (5 bases). The CDR3 is made up of 12 amino acids. Trimming stripped 3 bases from V and 6 bases from J, with 8 bases between. Germline CDR1 is SGHAT and CDR2 is FQNNGV. The CDR3 region is CASSFIGAEAFF. As DNA, the CDR3 is TGTGCCAGCAGCTTTATAGGGGCTGAAGCTTTCTTT.

V and J are TRBV5-8 and TRBJ1-4; D perhaps matches TRBD1 (5 bases). Trimming removed 4 bases at V and 3 bases at J, with 16 bases between. This CDR3 contains 16 residues. Germline V gene sequence: CDR1 SGHTS, CDR2 YDEGEE. CDR3 nucleotides: TGTGCCAGCAGCAGGGACGGGAGAGTAGCTAATGAAAAACTGTTTTTT. It is translated as CASSRDGRVANEKLFF.

The rearrangement joins TRBV7-9 to TRBJ1-1; D perhaps matches TRBD1 (5 bases). Germline CDR1 SEHNR, CDR2 FQNEAQ (reference sequence). V lost 6 bases, J lost 4 bases, and 15 bases lay in between. CDR3 size: 14 residues. CDR3 in DNA: TGTGCCAGCAGTGCGGGACTCTCGGCCACTGAAGCTTTCTTT. Translating gives CASSAGLSATEAFF. The complete variable domain, with remaining parts taken from reference TRBV7-9 and TRBJ1-1, reads DTGVSQNPRHKITKRGQNVTFRCDPISEHNRLYWYRQTLGQGPEFLTYFQNEAQLEKSRLLSDRFSAERPKGSFSTLEIQRTEQGDSAMYLCASSAGLSATEAFFGQGTRLTVV.

This clone appeared a single time. V is TRBV6-1 and J is TRBJ1-2; D not certain. Germline V gene lookup returns CDR1 MNHNS and CDR2 SASEGT. V was clipped by 8 bases and J by 0 bases, with 13 bases between them. The CDR3 contains 14 residues. The CDR3 nucleotides are TGTGCCAGCCGGGTGGGCGATTCTAACTATGGCTACACCTTC. This codes for CASRVGDSNYGYTF.

This chain uses TRBV7-9 with TRBJ1-1, with no clear D. Germline V gene lookup returns CDR1 SEHNR and CDR2 FQNEAQ (reference sequence). The CDR3 runs to 14 residues. Trimming took off 4 bases at V and 1 base at J, with 10 bases between the two ends. CDR3 residues: CASSSISWNTEAFF. The CDR3, as DNA: TGTGCCAGCAGCTCGATATCGTGGAACACTGAAGCTTTCTTT.

The J gene is TRBJ2-7, the V gene TRBV7-8; D call uncertain. Germline V gene lookup returns CDR1 SGHVS and CDR2 FQNEAQ. Trimming cost V 6 bases and J 1 base, with 7 bases left between them. The CDR3 extends over 12 amino acids. DNA of the CDR3: TGTGCCAGCAGTGGCGCATCCTACGAGCAGTACTTC. This translates into CASSGASYEQYF. Full variable domain (rest looked up from reference TRBV7-8 and TRBJ2-7): GAGVSQSPRYKVAKRGQDVALRCDPISGHVSLFWYQQALGQGPEFLTYFQNEAQLDKSGLPSDRFFAERPEGSVSTLKIQRTQQEDSAVYLCASSGASYEQYFGPGTRLTVT.

The V and J genes are TRBV7-2 and TRBJ2-3; D might be TRBD1 (6 bases). CDR3 length: 15 residues. V was pared by 2 bases and J by 4 bases, with 13 bases between. Germline CDR1 and CDR2: SGHTA and FQGNSA. The CDR3 loop reads CASSLTLGAADTQYF. CDR3 nucleotides: TGTGCCAGCAGCTTAACGTTGGGGGCGGCAGATACGCAGTATTTT.

The chain is built from TRBV4-3 and TRBJ2-7; D call uncertain. This CDR3 region has 14 residues. V lost 1 base to trimming and J lost 0 bases, with 7 bases between them. Germline loops: CDR1 LGHNA, CDR2 YSLEER. Here the CDR3 reads CASSQGLSSYEQYF. CDR3 DNA sequence: TGCGCCAGCAGCCAAGGGCTGAGCTCCTACGAGCAGTACTTC.

V gene TRBV6-1 combines with J gene TRBJ1-6; no reliable D call. Deletions cut 1 base from V and 10 bases from J, with 11 bases between. The CDR3 has 14 amino acids. Germline V CDR1 and CDR2: MNHNS, SASEGT. The CDR3 spells CASSEDRFRSPLHF. The CDR3 region has the DNA TGTGCCAGCAGTGAAGACCGGTTCAGGTCACCCCTCCACTTT.

This chain connects TRBV13 to TRBJ2-1; D not certain. Germline V gene lookup returns CDR1 PRHDT and CDR2 FYEKMQ (reference sequence). Trimming stripped 9 bases from V and 2 bases from J, with 14 bases between. The CDR3 runs 14 residues. CDR3 nucleotide sequence: TGTGCCAGTATACTCTCGGGCCCCTACAATGAGCAGTTCTTC. This codes for CASILSGPYNEQFF.

Concerning this clone: At one end, the junction sequence differs from germline, possibly due to a read error. This chain joins TRBV7-7 and TRBJ1-4, with 7 bases aligning to TRBD1. Germline CDR1 is SSHAT and CDR2 is FNYEAQ (reference sequence). The CDR3 has 14 amino acids. The CDR3 nucleotides are TGTGCTAGCAGCCAGGGGGACACTAATGAAAAACTGTTTTTT. Its protein is CASSQGDTNEKLFF.

The rearrangement uses TRBV5-5 and TRBJ1-2; 10 nucleotides match TRBD1. The CDR3 is 14 amino acids. CDR1 SGHKS and CDR2 YYEKEE come from the germline V gene (reference sequence). V lost 4 bases and J lost 7; bases outside the gene matches: 7. CDR3 residues: CASSRQGAISGYTF. CDR3 DNA sequence: TGTGCCAGCAGCCGACAGGGGGCGATAAGTGGCTACACCTTC.

V is TRBV6-5 and J is TRBJ1-2; perhaps TRBD1 as D (5 bases). Trimming left V 0 bases short and J 5 bases short, with 13 bases between. The CDR3 contains 15 residues. The germline V gene has CDR1 MNHEY and CDR2 SVGAGI. CDR3 nucleotides: TGTGCCAGCAGTTACTCGTTGCCAGGGCGGTATGGCTACACCTTC. It translates to CASSYSLPGRYGYTF.

This chain uses TRBV11-2 with TRBJ2-3; D gene unclear. Germline CDR1 reads SGHAT; CDR2 reads FQNNGV. The germline V and J ends were trimmed by 5 bases and 6 bases, with 15 bases remaining between them. This CDR3 spans 14 amino acids. The DNA for the CDR3 is TGTGCCAGCAGCCCCCTCGACTTCGCGGATACGCAGTATTTT. Translating gives CASSPLDFADTQYF.

The chain couples TRBV28 to TRBJ1-5; TRBD1 might be the D (5 bases). The CDR3 consists of 12 residues. V dropped 8 bases and J dropped 6 bases, with 11 bases sitting between them. Germline V CDR1 and CDR2: MDHEN, SYDVKM. For the CDR3, the DNA is TGTGCCAGCCTAGGGGAGACTCAGCCCCAGCATTTT. This translates into CASLGETQPQHF. Variable domain in full (rest from reference TRBV28 and TRBJ1-5): DVKVTQSSRYLVKRTGEKVFLECVQDMDHENMFWYRQDPGLGLRLIYFSYDVKMKEKGDIPEGYSVSREKKERFSLILESASTNQTSMYLCASLGETQPQHFGDGTRLSIL.

This chain joins TRBV10-1 and TRBJ2-1; D tentatively fits TRBD1 or TRBD2 (5 bases each). The germline V gene has CDR1 WNHNN and CDR2 SYGVQD (reference sequence). This CDR3 is built from 14 residues. The germline V and J ends were trimmed by 4 bases and 9 bases, with 16 bases remaining between them. The CDR3 sequence is CASSGGTRAGEQFF. DNA of the CDR3: TGCGCCAGCAGTGGGGGGACGAGGGCCGGTGAGCAGTTCTTC.